This T cell receptor (beta chain) is from a study of vaccination and CD4 T cells after COVID-19. Oncomine TCR Beta short-read sequencing was applied to DNA from cultured CD4+ T cells. It was cultured CD4+ T cells from which genomic DNA was extracted. TCRdb called the PCR reads again in MiXCR, with one record for every CDR3 protein. Of approximately 12,000 distinct CDR3 sequences listed, about 56% were seen once; the top ten hold about 30%. Treatment described: roughly 10-day PBMC culture with coronavirus spike peptide pools or control peptides (ViraFEST assay). To note about this clonotype: The antigen is unknown.

Specimen: CD4+ T cells from blood, cultured in vitro. This sequence was found in a human donor who had recovered from COVID-19.

The CDR3 DNA sequence: TGTGCCAGCAGTCAGAGATTGTTAAGCACAGATACGCAGTATTTT. It translates to CASSQRLLSTDTQYF. This chain connects TRBV7-2 to TRBJ2-3; D ambiguous. The CDR3 length is 15 residues. V lost 6 bases, J lost 0 bases, and 13 bases lay in between. CDR1 and CDR2 (germline): SGHTA, FQGNSA.